The clone carrying this TCR beta chain showed up just once. This table comes from immunoSEQ multiplex PCR, and its TCRdb copy is limited to in-frame clones, with some not included. The sample has a few hundred thousand clones, about 90% seen once; the top ten hold around 6%. The data were obtained in a study of blood T cell repertoires in COVID-19. Study-wide context: The origin of the acute and convalescent COVID-19 samples was the United States, Italy and Spain.

Trimming shortened V by 3 bases and J by 6 bases, and 17 bases separated the two germline ends. The germline V gene has CDR1 MDHEN and CDR2 SYDVKM. The CDR3 has 15 amino acids. V gene TRBV28 combines with J gene TRBJ1-2; maybe TRBD1 (6 bases). The source material was peripheral blood. The receptor comes from a man aged 18 to 30 who had recovered from COVID-19. In DNA, the CDR3 is TGTGCCAGCAGTTTCGAGGGGGTTCGATGGGATGGCTACACCTTC. As protein: CASSFEGVRWDGYTF.